Shown below are 11 T cell receptor beta chains from a single sample sequenced in a study of vaccination effects on CD4 cells after COVID-19. ViraFEST assay sequencing came after antigen-specific CD4+ T cells were expanded with viral peptide pools. Culturing for more than 9 days preceded CD4+ T cell isolation. Previously uninfected by SARS-CoV-2, the vaccine recipients also showed negative nucleocapsid antibodies. Their recognized antigens are unknown. Only in-frame clones appear in the TCRdb table, and some are missing; sequencing was by immunoSEQ multiplex PCR. This repertoire shows approximately 25,000 clones, around three quarters found once; its top ten account for over 9.5%. Material: CD4+ T cells from PBMCs cultured with SARS-CoV-2 spike peptides, obtained before COVID-19 vaccination. These receptors came from a human donor who received a COVID-19 vaccine.

The chain links TRBV19 to TRBJ1-2, with D maybe TRBD1 (6 bases). CDR1 is LNHDA, CDR2 SQIVND, per germline (reference sequence). This CDR3 has 13 residues. Trimming pared 5 bases from V and 4 bases from J, leaving 11 bases between. The CDR3 coding sequence is TGTGCCAGTAGTTCCCGGGACACCTATGGCTACACCTTC. Its translation: CASSSRDTYGYTF.

This rearrangement joins TRBV6-2 or TRBV6-3 to TRBJ2-2; TRBD1 or TRBD2 may be the D gene (5 bases each). Germline assignment: CDR1 MNHEY and CDR2 SVGEGT. V was cut by 6 bases and J by 8 bases, with 22 bases left in between. CDR3 length equals 16 residues. The CDR3 bases are TGTGCCAGCAGCCCTATACTTGGGGGAGCGAGGGGGGAGCTGTTTTTT. Its protein product is CASSPILGGARGELFF.

This clone was counted only a few times. The chain has TRBV29-1 and TRBJ2-3, with D perhaps matching TRBD2 (6 bases). The CDR3 runs 15 residues. Germline V CDR1 and CDR2: SQVTM, ANQGSEA. V was clipped by 7 bases and J by 1 base, with 18 bases between them. CDR3 sequence: CSGREIWEGTDTQYF. CDR3 DNA sequence: TGCAGCGGCAGGGAAATCTGGGAGGGCACAGATACGCAGTATTTT.

This clone has only one observation. The chain has TRBV6-1 and TRBJ1-5, with 9 nucleotides matching TRBD1. The J segment lost 1 base and the V segment lost 3 bases, leaving 1 base of the junction unmatched. CDR1 MNHNS and CDR2 SASEGT come from the germline V gene. The CDR3 has 15 amino acids. CDR3 residues: CASSDGTGSNQPQHF. The CDR3 bases are TGTGCCAGCAGTGATGGGACAGGGAGCAATCAGCCCCAGCATTTT.

V and J are TRBV3-1 (or the pseudogene TRBV3-2) and TRBJ1-2; no reliable D call. The germline V gene has CDR1 LGHDT and CDR2 YNNKEL (reference sequence). V was cut by 1 base and J by 2 bases, with 5 bases left in between. CDR3 length: 13 residues. Here the CDR3 DNA reads TGTGCCAGCAGCCAAGTCTTAAACTATGGCTACACCTTC. Its translation is CASSQVLNYGYTF.

This clone was counted a few times. DNA of the CDR3: TGCGCCAGCAGACTGGAAGGGACCTACGAGCAGTACTTC. This encodes CASRLEGTYEQYF. The chain carries TRBV5-1 and TRBJ2-7, with D unresolved. This CDR3 spans 13 amino acids. Deletions cut 5 bases from V and 2 bases from J, with 11 bases between. From germline, CDR1 is SGHRS and CDR2 YFSETQ.

The genes are TRBV7-2 and TRBJ2-3, with 7 nucleotides matching TRBD1. This CDR3 comprises 16 residues. V was clipped by 2 bases and J by 3 bases; unmatched bases: 8. Per germline, CDR1 SGHTA and CDR2 FQGNSA. The DNA for the CDR3 is TGTGCCAGCAGCTTAACAGGGGATTGGGGGACAGATACGCAGTATTTT. Its translation: CASSLTGDWGTDTQYF. Full variable domain (remainder filled in from reference TRBV7-2 and TRBJ2-3): GAGVSQSPSNKVTEKGKDVELRCDPISGHTALYWYRQSLGQGLEFLIYFQGNSAPDKSGLPSDRFSAERTGGSVSTLTIQRTQQEDSAVYLCASSLTGDWGTDTQYFGPGTRLTVL.

The chain joins TRBV5-1 to TRBJ2-5; TRBD2 aligns across 14 bases. The CDR3 runs to 18 residues. J was trimmed by 5 bases and V by 4 bases; bases with no gene match: 13. The germline gives CDR1 SGHRS, CDR2 YFSETQ. This chain's CDR3 is CASSPGLAGGRTGETQYF. The DNA of the CDR3 is TGCGCCAGCAGCCCCGGACTAGCGGGGGGAAGAACTGGGGAGACCCAGTACTTC.

This chain connects TRBV2 to TRBJ2-5, with D hard to call. Germline assignment: CDR1 SNHLY and CDR2 FYNNEI. Trimming cost V 8 bases and J 5 bases, with 15 bases left between them. CDR3 length: 13 amino acids. The CDR3 reads CASGIDGPETQYF. Here the CDR3 DNA reads TGTGCCAGCGGGATTGACGGCCCGGAGACCCAGTACTTC.

The chain couples TRBV9 to TRBJ1-1; perhaps TRBD1 as D (5 bases). In germline, CDR1 is SGDLS, CDR2 YYNGEE. This CDR3 has 14 residues. The V gene lost 1 base and the J gene lost 2 bases, with 9 bases spanning the gap. The CDR3 DNA reads TGTGCCAGCAGCGTACGGCAGGGAAACACTGAAGCTTTCTTT. It is translated as CASSVRQGNTEAFF.

This sequence joins TRBV10-3 and TRBJ1-2, with 8 bases lining up with TRBD1. V lost 3 bases to trimming and J lost 7 bases; unmatched junction nucleotides: 22. Per the germline V gene, CDR1 is ENHRY and CDR2 is SYGVKD. The CDR3 is 19 residues long. The CDR3 loop is CAISEDKIPRQGILSGYTF. CDR3 nucleotide sequence: TGTGCCATCAGTGAAGATAAAATCCCGAGACAGGGGATTCTGAGTGGCTACACCTTC.